The T cell receptor beta chain under discussion was sequenced for a study of T-cell memory formation after mild COVID-19 (dated by TCRdb to about 2021). In terms of the full investigation: TCR sequence clusters from the two donors were largely donor specific. T-cell clones expanding and contracting after mild COVID-19 in a couple of donors were tracked by longitudinal TCRalpha and TCRbeta repertoire sequencing. The cohort was made up of two young adult volunteers, one female and one male, who were previously healthy.

This clonotype has more than one count but fewer than ten. Its antigen is not yet known. Base quality data are lacking; no much larger clone is found one base away. Overall results and qualifications from the work: Some responding clones were found in pre-infection memory, which suggests that pre-existing cross-reactive memory T cells took part in the SARS-CoV-2 response. Whether the second-wave clones peaking on day 37 were SARS-CoV-2 specific was not confirmed. Only two mild cases were covered in the study, and larger cohorts including severe cases with pre-infection samples were considered necessary. Clones that contracted from day 15 to 85 showed balanced CD4/CD8 phenotypes, whereas a second wave of clones that expanded from day 15 to 37 leaned towards CD4+. Contracting CD4+ clones were found mainly in CM and EM memory subsets, while CD8+ clones were enriched in EMRA.

Sequencing relied on an Illumina NovaSeq 6000. Using 5'RACE with constant-segment primers, TCRalpha and TCRbeta cDNA libraries were constructed, with sample barcodes and unique molecular identifiers added in the process. Trizol reagent was used to extract RNA from every sample. The libraries were amplified in two PCR steps, and the second step added a second sample barcode and Illumina TruSeq adapters. Libraries were sequenced on an Illumina NovaSeq with 2 x 150 bp paired-end reads. Per the source publication's procedure: Reads were demultiplexed and collapsed into UMI-guided consensus sequences with migec v1.2.7. Using mixcr v2.1.11, UMI consensuses were aligned to TRA and TRB V and J templates and then assembled into clonotypes. Clonotypes were classified as expanded or contracted when called significant by both edgeR and NoisET, with noise models trained on biological replicates. For edgeR calls, a false discovery rate-adjusted p below 0.01 and a log2 fold-change threshold of 1 were applied. As an exploratory analysis of dynamics, max-normalized trajectories of the 1000 most abundant clonotypes were examined with PCA combined with hierarchical clustering. Each responding clone was given a CD4 or CD8 phenotype based on the CD4+ and CD8+ repertoires, which had been sequenced separately. Using fastp trimming at Q25 and MiXCR clonotype assembly, TCRdb reanalyzed the public sequencing data and kept in-frame beta chains. Identical CDR3 proteins give one entry, which carries the most common genes and DNA. TCRdb, not the authors, supplied the V and J calls. The sample table contains roughly 620,000 distinct CDR3 sequences; only one count was recorded for roughly 18% of them. The top ten constitute about 12% of the sample.

Ficoll-Paque density gradient centrifugation was the method used to isolate PBMCs. The CDR3 numbers 15 residues from cysteine through phenylalanine. Solely the CDR3 DNA is kept, with 45 bases framed from the first base. CDR1 DFQATT and CDR2 SNEGSKA are derived from the germline V gene (reference sequence). The junction carries 15 bases between V and J, which are trimmed by 0 bases and 4 bases respectively. Specimen: PBMCs or a T cell subset sorted from them (not recorded which). The origin of this receptor is an adult woman who had mild COVID-19 (a few samples of this study predate the infection). The sample titles of this study are shuffled in the database, so cell type and time point are left out; the donor was told from shared clones. Here the chain combines TRBV20-1 and TRBJ1-2, with no confident D gene call. CDR3 sequence: CSARDRAPVGYGYTF. The nucleotides read TGCAGTGCTAGAGATCGGGCCCCAGTAGGCTATGGCTACACCTTC.